This T cell receptor (beta chain) was sequenced during a study of T cell changes during pregnancy in multiple sclerosis. There are 11 residues in the CDR3. Germline-derived CDR1 and CDR2 are SGHAT and FQNNGV. The V gene lost 5 bases and the J gene lost 6 bases, with 8 bases spanning the gap. Measured with immunoSEQ multiplex PCR; TCRdb has only the in-frame clones, and not every one. Of 45,000 or so clones detected, around 89% appear once; the ten largest clones hold roughly 1.2%. The rearrangement uses TRBV11-2 and TRBJ2-7; D uncertain. The sample was CD4+ T cells from peripheral blood mononuclear cells, taken after pregnancy. This TCR came from a female donor with multiple sclerosis, enrolled in a pregnancy study. The CDR3, as DNA: TGTGCCAGCAGCCGGTTCCTCGAGCAGTACTTC. Protein sequence: CASSRFLEQYF.